Each of the 27 T cell receptor beta chains below was sequenced from the same sample in a study of cytomegalovirus exposure and HLA in healthy donors. The table came from immunoSEQ multiplex PCR; TCRdb's copy has only in-frame clones and leaves some out. The sample records roughly 250,000 clones, 70% to 90% being singletons. The sample was PBMCs. Source of these receptors: a woman aged 25 to 39 in good health and CMV-seropositive.

This chain links TRBV7-3 with TRBJ2-2, with TRBD1 matching 9 bases. In germline, CDR1 is SGHTA, CDR2 FQGTGA. The J segment lost 6 bases and the V segment lost 5 bases, leaving 10 bases of the junction unmatched. This CDR3 has 16 amino acids. CDR3 sequence reads: CASSMDRGTSSGELFF. The DNA of the CDR3 is TGTGCCAGCAGCATGGACAGGGGAACCTCTTCCGGGGAGCTGTTTTTT.

The chain employs TRBV11-3 and TRBJ2-7; the D is unclear. In germline, CDR1 is SGHNT, CDR2 YENEEA. V was shortened by 3 bases and J by 2 bases, with 26 bases between the two germline ends. CDR3 size: 19 residues. CDR3 bases: TGTGCCAGCAGCTTCATAGCTTTCTCCGGAGAATATACCACCTACGAGCAGTACTTC. It specifies CASSFIAFSGEYTTYEQYF.

The V gene is TRBV10-1, the J gene TRBJ2-1, with 10 bases lining up with TRBD2. CDR3 length equals 14 residues. With V trimmed by 4 bases and J by 7 bases, 4 bases remained unmatched. Germline V gene sequence: CDR1 WNHNN, CDR2 SYGVQD (reference sequence). The CDR3 sequence: CASSVAGGGNEQFF. In DNA, the CDR3 is TGCGCCAGCAGTGTAGCGGGAGGAGGGAATGAGCAGTTCTTC.

V is TRBV18 and J is TRBJ1-2; no clear D. The CDR3 consists of 14 residues. The germline gives CDR1 KGHSH, CDR2 LQKENI. V was cut by 3 bases and J by 3 bases, with 11 bases left in between. CDR3 in amino acids: CASSPREEYYGYTF. The CDR3 DNA reads TGTGCCAGCTCACCTAGGGAGGAGTACTATGGCTACACCTTC.

This chain joins TRBV29-1 and TRBJ2-5, with TRBD2 identical over 9 bases. Unmatched junction bases numbered 6, after V lost 4 bases and J lost 0 bases. Germline V gene sequence: CDR1 SQVTM, CDR2 ANQGSEA. The length of the CDR3 is 15 residues. The CDR3 coding sequence is TGCAGCGTTGTTCCTAGCGGGGTAAACCAAGAGACCCAGTACTTC. Protein product: CSVVPSGVNQETQYF.

The chain employs TRBV27 and TRBJ1-2; no reliable D call. This CDR3 spans 13 amino acids. V was pared by 2 bases and J by 5 bases, with 9 bases between. Germline lookup yields CDR1 MNHEY and CDR2 SMNVEV (reference sequence). The CDR3 sequence is CASSLDSVYGYTF. In DNA form, the CDR3 reads TGTGCCAGCAGTTTAGATTCAGTGTATGGCTACACCTTC.

This chain joins TRBV5-4 and TRBJ2-1; 13 bases align to TRBD2. The V gene end was trimmed by 5 bases and the J gene end by 5 bases; junction bases not matched to a gene: 4. Germline values: CDR1 SGHNT, CDR2 YYREEE (reference sequence). The CDR3 consists of 15 residues. The CDR3 protein is CASSHGLAGDNEQFF. In nucleotides, the CDR3 is TGTGCCAGCAGTCACGGACTAGCGGGAGACAATGAGCAGTTCTTC.

The rearrangement links TRBV30 to TRBJ2-7, with 8 bases that match TRBD1. V lost 4 bases and J lost 7; bases outside the gene matches: 9. CDR3 length equals 13 residues. Germline CDR1 GTSNPN, CDR2 SVGIG (reference sequence). CDR3 in amino acids: CAWTLQGAIEQYF. The CDR3, as DNA: TGTGCCTGGACCCTCCAGGGGGCGATAGAGCAGTACTTC.

The V and J genes are TRBV28 and TRBJ1-2, with 10 nucleotides matching TRBD1. From germline, CDR1 is MDHEN and CDR2 SYDVKM. This CDR3 is 14 amino acids long. J gave up 8 bases and V 7 bases, and 10 bases lay outside the gene matches. The CDR3 sequence is CASKLMGQGNGYTF. The DNA for the CDR3 is TGTGCCAGCAAGCTAATGGGACAGGGGAACGGCTACACCTTC.

The chain combines TRBV5-1 with TRBJ1-2; D is ambiguous. Germline assignment: CDR1 SGHRS and CDR2 YFSETQ. V was clipped by 0 bases and J by 0 bases, with 9 bases between them. The CDR3 is made up of 15 amino acids. CDR3 region: CASSLDEGTNYGYTF. As DNA, the CDR3 is TGCGCCAGCAGCTTGGATGAGGGCACTAACTATGGCTACACCTTC.

The chain uses TRBV2 and TRBJ1-3; D gene uncertain. The CDR3 totals 17 residues. The germline V and J ends were trimmed by 3 bases and 0 bases, with 15 bases remaining between them. Germline CDR1 reads SNHLY; CDR2 reads FYNNEI. The CDR3 protein is CASSEERLKSSGNTIYF. Written as DNA, the CDR3 is TGTGCCAGCAGTGAGGAAAGACTTAAATCCTCTGGAAACACCATATATTTT.

The chain links TRBV19 to TRBJ1-4; 9 nucleotides match TRBD1. The CDR3 spans 14 residues. Germline V gene lookup returns CDR1 LNHDA and CDR2 SQIVND (reference sequence). V lost 6 bases to trimming and J lost 8 bases; unmatched junction nucleotides: 7. The DNA of the CDR3 is TGTGCCAGTAGGGGGACAGGGAAATGGGAAAAACTGTTTTTT. Translated: CASRGTGKWEKLFF.

The chain links TRBV4-1 to TRBJ1-2, with D maybe TRBD1 (5 bases). CDR1 and CDR2 from the germline V gene are MGHRA and YSYEKL. Trimming removed 3 bases from V and 6 bases from J, with 14 bases in between. The CDR3 is made up of 14 amino acids. This CDR3 reads CASSQVGGRDGYTF. CDR3 nucleotide sequence: TGCGCCAGCAGCCAGGTGGGGGGAAGGGATGGCTACACCTTC.

The chain carries TRBV27 and TRBJ1-4, with 8 bases lining up with TRBD1. Germline CDR1 and CDR2: MNHEY and SMNVEV (reference sequence). V shed 2 bases, J shed 5 bases, and the junction held 13 bases outside the gene matches. The CDR3 spans 18 residues. The CDR3 is CASSLRRQGPGGNEKLFF. In DNA form, the CDR3 reads TGTGCCAGCAGTTTACGGCGACAGGGGCCAGGGGGGAATGAAAAACTGTTTTTT.

The chain recombines TRBV18 with TRBJ1-1; D is uncertain. The CDR3 is 14 residues long. Germline assignment: CDR1 KGHSH and CDR2 LQKENI. Trimming shortened V by 3 bases and J by 0 bases, and 8 bases separated the two germline ends. The CDR3 protein is CASSPGSMNTEAFF. CDR3 coding DNA: TGTGCCAGCTCACCGGGCAGCATGAACACTGAAGCTTTCTTT. The whole variable domain, remainder taken from reference TRBV18 and TRBJ1-1, is NAGVMQNPRHLVRRRGQEARLRCSPMKGHSHVYWYRQLPEEGLKFMVYLQKENIIDESGMPKERFSAEFPKEGPSILRIQQVVRGDSAAYFCASSPGSMNTEAFFGQGTRLTVV.

The genes are TRBV27 and TRBJ2-2; TRBD1 matches 10 bases. This CDR3 is 17 amino acids long. V dropped 3 bases and J dropped 3; count of bases not matched to a gene: 7. The germline gives CDR1 MNHEY, CDR2 SMNVEV (reference sequence). The CDR3 DNA is TGTGCCAGCAGTTTTCGGGACAGGGGAAAGTACACCGGGGAGCTGTTTTTT. The encoded protein is CASSFRDRGKYTGELFF.

The chain employs TRBV6-5 and TRBJ1-3; D call uncertain. This CDR3 has 13 amino acids. V was pared by 8 bases and J by 0 bases, with 8 bases between. CDR1 is MNHEY and CDR2 is SVGAGI in the germline V gene. The DNA of the CDR3 is TGTGCCAGCGTTAGTGGCTCTGGAAACACCATATATTTT. Protein: CASVSGSGNTIYF.

This chain joins TRBV7-9 and TRBJ2-7; the D is unclear. Per germline, CDR1 SEHNR and CDR2 FQNEAQ (reference sequence). This CDR3 is built from 14 residues. V shed 3 bases and J shed 1 base, with 10 bases lying between them. CDR3 residues: CASSFGGQSYEQYF. CDR3 coding DNA: TGTGCCAGCAGCTTTGGCGGCCAGTCCTACGAGCAGTACTTC. The variable domain in full, with the rest retrieved from reference TRBV7-9 and TRBJ2-7, is DTGVSQNPRHKITKRGQNVTFRCDPISEHNRLYWYRQTLGQGPEFLTYFQNEAQLEKSRLLSDRFSAERPKGSFSTLEIQRTEQGDSAMYLCASSFGGQSYEQYFGPGTRLTVT.

The V and J genes are TRBV28 and TRBJ1-5, with TRBD1 matching over 8 bases. V was pared by 6 bases and J by 4 bases, with 8 bases of the junction left unmatched. The CDR3 extends over 15 amino acids. CDR1 and CDR2 (germline): MDHEN, SYDVKM. CDR3 region: CASSPLGTGNQPQHF. In nucleotides, the CDR3 is TGTGCCAGCAGCCCCCTCGGGACAGGAAATCAGCCCCAGCATTTT.

The V call is TRBV28, the J call TRBJ1-2; the D is unclear. V dropped 2 bases and J dropped 6 bases, with 10 bases sitting between them. The germline V gene encodes CDR1 MDHEN and CDR2 SYDVKM. The CDR3 extends over 13 amino acids. The CDR3 here is CASSLPTFDGYTF. DNA for the CDR3: TGTGCCAGCAGTTTACCCACTTTTGATGGCTACACCTTC.

V is TRBV4-1 and J is TRBJ2-7; no clear D. This CDR3 region has 14 residues. Germline loops: CDR1 MGHRA, CDR2 YSYEKL. Trimming took off 1 base at V and 5 bases at J, with 12 bases between the two ends. CDR3 DNA: TGCGCCAGCAGCCAAGCCTTATTCCCCGACGAGCAGTACTTC. It codes for CASSQALFPDEQYF.

The chain combines TRBV9 with TRBJ1-4; possibly TRBD1 for D (6 bases). Germline V gives CDR1 SGDLS, CDR2 YYNGEE. The ends were cut back, 0 bases at V and 8 bases at J, with 11 bases in the middle. This CDR3 comprises 14 residues. The CDR3 here is CASSVAGTGEKLFF. The CDR3 DNA follows: TGTGCCAGCAGCGTAGCGGGAACAGGGGAAAAACTGTTTTTT.

This CDR3 is CASSRDRTNEKLFF. Written as DNA, the CDR3 is TGCGCCAGCAGCCGGGACAGAACTAATGAAAAACTGTTTTTT. The V and J genes are TRBV5-1 and TRBJ1-4, with TRBD1 matching over 7 bases. There are 14 residues in the CDR3. V dropped 4 bases and J dropped 1; count of bases not matched to a gene: 1. CDR1 SGHRS and CDR2 YFSETQ come from the germline V gene. Using reference TRBV5-1 and TRBJ1-4 for the parts outside the CDR3, the full variable domain is KAGVTQTPRYLIKTRGQQVTLSCSPISGHRSVSWYQQTPGQGLQFLFEYFSETQRNKGNFPGRFSGRQFSNSRSEMNVSTLELGDSALYLCASSRDRTNEKLFFGSGTQLSVL.

The chain couples TRBV27 to TRBJ2-1; the D is unclear. V gave up 3 bases and J gave up 0 bases, with 3 bases separating them. Germline CDR1 reads MNHEY; CDR2 reads SMNVEV (reference sequence). This CDR3 spans 13 amino acids. The CDR3 region is CASSLSSYNEQFF. The CDR3 DNA sequence: TGTGCCAGCAGTTTGAGCTCCTACAATGAGCAGTTCTTC.

The V and J genes are TRBV2 and TRBJ2-5, with 9 bases aligning to TRBD2. This CDR3 is built from 15 residues. Germline CDR1 SNHLY, CDR2 FYNNEI. The V and J ends lost 6 bases and 4 bases, in that order; junction bases with no gene match: 9. CDR3 residues: CASSPGSGSGETQYF. For the CDR3, the DNA is TGTGCCAGCAGCCCAGGTAGCGGGAGCGGAGAGACCCAGTACTTC.

The chain is built from TRBV5-1 and TRBJ2-3; D might be TRBD2 (6 bases). Germline CDR1 and CDR2: SGHRS and YFSETQ. Trimming left V 4 bases short and J 1 base short, with 13 bases between. This CDR3 contains 15 residues. CDR3 region: CASSSGSPGTDTQYF. CDR3 in DNA: TGCGCCAGCAGCAGCGGGTCCCCAGGCACAGATACGCAGTATTTT.

This sequence joins TRBV10-2 and TRBJ2-7; D uncertain. The germline V gene has CDR1 WSHSY and CDR2 SAAADI. Trimming stripped 5 bases from V and 2 bases from J, with 4 bases between. The CDR3 is 11 amino acids. CDR3 coding DNA: TGCGCCAGCAGTACTACCTACGAGCAGTACTTC. Translated: CASSTTYEQYF.